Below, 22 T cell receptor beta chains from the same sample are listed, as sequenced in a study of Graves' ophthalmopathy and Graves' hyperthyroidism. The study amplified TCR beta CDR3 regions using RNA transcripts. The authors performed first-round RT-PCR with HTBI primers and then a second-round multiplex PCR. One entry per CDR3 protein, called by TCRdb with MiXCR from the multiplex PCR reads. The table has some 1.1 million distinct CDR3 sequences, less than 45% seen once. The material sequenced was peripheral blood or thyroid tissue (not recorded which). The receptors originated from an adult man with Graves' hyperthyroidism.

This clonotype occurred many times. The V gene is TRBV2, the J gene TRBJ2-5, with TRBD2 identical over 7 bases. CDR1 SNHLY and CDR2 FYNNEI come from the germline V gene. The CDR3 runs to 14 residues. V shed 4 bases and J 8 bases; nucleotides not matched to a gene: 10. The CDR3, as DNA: TGTGCCAGCAGTGTGGCTAGCGGCCCGGGAACCCAGTACTTC. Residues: CASSVASGPGTQYF.

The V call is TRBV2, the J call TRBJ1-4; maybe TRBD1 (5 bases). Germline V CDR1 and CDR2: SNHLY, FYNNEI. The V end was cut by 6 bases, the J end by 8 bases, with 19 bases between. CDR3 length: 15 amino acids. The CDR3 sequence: CASSSGTSGWEKLFF. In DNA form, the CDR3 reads TGTGCCAGCAGCTCCGGGACCTCCGGCTGGGAAAAACTGTTTTTT.

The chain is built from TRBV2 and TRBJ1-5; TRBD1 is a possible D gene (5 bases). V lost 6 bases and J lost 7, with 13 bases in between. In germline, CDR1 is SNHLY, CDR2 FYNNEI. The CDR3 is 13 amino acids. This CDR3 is CASSGDGGQPQHF. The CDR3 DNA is TGTGCCAGCAGCGGCGATGGGGGGCAGCCCCAGCATTTT.

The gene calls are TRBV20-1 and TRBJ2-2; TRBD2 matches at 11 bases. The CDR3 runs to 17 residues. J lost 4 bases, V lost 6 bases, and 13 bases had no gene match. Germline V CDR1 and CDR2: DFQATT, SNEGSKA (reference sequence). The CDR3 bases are TGCAGTGCCAAGGGGCTAGCGGGAGGTAGTAGCACCGGGGAGCTGTTTTTT. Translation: CSAKGLAGGSSTGELFF.

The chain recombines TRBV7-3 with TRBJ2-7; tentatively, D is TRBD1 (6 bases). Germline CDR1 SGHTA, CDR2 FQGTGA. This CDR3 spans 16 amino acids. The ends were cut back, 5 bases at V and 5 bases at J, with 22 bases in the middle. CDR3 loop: CASSPLGGGRRNEQYF. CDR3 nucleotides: TGTGCCAGCAGCCCGTTAGGTGGGGGCCGGAGAAACGAGCAGTACTTC.

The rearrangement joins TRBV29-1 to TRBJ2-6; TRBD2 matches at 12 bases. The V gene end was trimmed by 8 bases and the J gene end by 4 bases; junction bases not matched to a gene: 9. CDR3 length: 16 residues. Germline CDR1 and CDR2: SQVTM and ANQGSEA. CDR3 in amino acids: CSMRLAGAPGANVLTF. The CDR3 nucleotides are TGCAGCATGCGACTAGCGGGAGCTCCCGGGGCCAACGTCCTGACTTTC.

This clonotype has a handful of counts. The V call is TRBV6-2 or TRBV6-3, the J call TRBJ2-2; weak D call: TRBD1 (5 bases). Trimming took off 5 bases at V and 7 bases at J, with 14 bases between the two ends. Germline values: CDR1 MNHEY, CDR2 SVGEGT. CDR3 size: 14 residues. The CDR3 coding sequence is TGTGCCAGCAGTCTCGACAGTCTCGGCGGGGAGCTGTTTTTT. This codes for CASSLDSLGGELFF.

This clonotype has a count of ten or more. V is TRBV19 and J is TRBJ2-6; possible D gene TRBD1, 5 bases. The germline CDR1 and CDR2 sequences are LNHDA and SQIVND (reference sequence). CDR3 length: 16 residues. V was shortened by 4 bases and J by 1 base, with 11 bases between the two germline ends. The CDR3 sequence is CASSTPGQSGANVLTF. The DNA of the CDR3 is TGTGCCAGTAGTACCCCAGGACAATCTGGGGCCAACGTCCTGACTTTC.

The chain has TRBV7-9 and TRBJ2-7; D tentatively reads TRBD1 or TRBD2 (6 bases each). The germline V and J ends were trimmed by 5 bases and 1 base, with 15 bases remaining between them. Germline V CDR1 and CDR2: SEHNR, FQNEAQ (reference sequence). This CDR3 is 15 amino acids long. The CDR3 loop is CASSVGQGTSYEQYF. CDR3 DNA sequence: TGTGCCAGCAGCGTGGGTCAGGGGACTTCCTACGAGCAGTACTTC.

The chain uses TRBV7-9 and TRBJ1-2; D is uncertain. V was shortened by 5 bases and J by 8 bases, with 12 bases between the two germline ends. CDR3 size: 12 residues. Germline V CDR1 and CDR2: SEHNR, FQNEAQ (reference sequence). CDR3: CASSPDEGGYTF. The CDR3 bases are TGTGCCAGCAGCCCAGACGAGGGCGGCTACACCTTC. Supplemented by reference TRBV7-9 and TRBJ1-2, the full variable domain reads DTGVSQNPRHKITKRGQNVTFRCDPISEHNRLYWYRQTLGQGPEFLTYFQNEAQLEKSRLLSDRFSAERPKGSFSTLEIQRTEQGDSAMYLCASSPDEGGYTFGSGTRLTVV.

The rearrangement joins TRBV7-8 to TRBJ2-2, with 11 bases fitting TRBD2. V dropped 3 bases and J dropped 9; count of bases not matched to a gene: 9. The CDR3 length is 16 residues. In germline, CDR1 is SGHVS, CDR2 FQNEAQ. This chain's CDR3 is CASSFTSGGLHRELFF. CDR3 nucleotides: TGTGCCAGCAGCTTCACTAGCGGGGGCCTCCACCGGGAGCTGTTTTTT.

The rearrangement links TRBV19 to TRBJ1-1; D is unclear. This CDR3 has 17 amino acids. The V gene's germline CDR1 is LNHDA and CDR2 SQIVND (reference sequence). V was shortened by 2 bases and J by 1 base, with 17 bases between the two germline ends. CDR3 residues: CASSISERFGRNTEAFF. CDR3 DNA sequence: TGTGCCAGTAGTATAAGTGAGCGTTTCGGACGGAACACTGAAGCTTTCTTT.

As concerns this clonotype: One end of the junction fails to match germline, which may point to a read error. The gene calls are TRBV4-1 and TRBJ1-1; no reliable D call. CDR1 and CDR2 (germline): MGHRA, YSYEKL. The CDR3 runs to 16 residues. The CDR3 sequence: CASSQEAFTGVAEAFF. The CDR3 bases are TGTGCCAGCAGCCAAGAAGCGTTTACCGGTGTTGCTGAAGCTTTCTTT.

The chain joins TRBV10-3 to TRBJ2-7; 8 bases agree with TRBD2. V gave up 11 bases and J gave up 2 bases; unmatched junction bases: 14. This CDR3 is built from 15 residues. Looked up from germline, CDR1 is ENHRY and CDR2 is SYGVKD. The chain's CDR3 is CAASRAGGKPYEQYF. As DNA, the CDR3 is TGTGCCGCCAGTAGGGCGGGAGGAAAACCCTACGAGCAGTACTTC.

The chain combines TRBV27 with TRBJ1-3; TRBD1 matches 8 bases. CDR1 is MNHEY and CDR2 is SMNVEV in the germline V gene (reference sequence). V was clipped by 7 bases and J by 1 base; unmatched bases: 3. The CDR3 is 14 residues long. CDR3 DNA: TGTGCCAGCAAGGGGACAGGATCTGGAAACACCATATATTTT. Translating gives CASKGTGSGNTIYF.

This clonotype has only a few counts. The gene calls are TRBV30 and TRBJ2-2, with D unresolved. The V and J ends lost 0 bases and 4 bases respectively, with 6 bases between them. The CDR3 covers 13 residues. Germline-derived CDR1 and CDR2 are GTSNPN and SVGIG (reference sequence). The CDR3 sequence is CAWSVGRTGELFF. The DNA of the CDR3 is TGTGCCTGGAGTGTTGGCCGCACCGGGGAGCTGTTTTTT.

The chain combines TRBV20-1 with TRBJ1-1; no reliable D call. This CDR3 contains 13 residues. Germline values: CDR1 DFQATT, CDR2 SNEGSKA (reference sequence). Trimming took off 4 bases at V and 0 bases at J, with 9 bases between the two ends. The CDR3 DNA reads TGCAGTGCTACCGACCCCTTGAACACTGAAGCTTTCTTT. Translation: CSATDPLNTEAFF.

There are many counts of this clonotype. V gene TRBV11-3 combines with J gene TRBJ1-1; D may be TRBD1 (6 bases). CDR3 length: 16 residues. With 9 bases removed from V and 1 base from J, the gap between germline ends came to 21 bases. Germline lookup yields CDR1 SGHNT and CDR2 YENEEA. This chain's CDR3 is CARNILHTGTNTEAFF. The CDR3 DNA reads TGTGCCAGAAATATCCTTCATACAGGGACGAACACTGAAGCTTTCTTT. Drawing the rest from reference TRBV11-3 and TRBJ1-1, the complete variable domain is EAGVVQSPRYKIIEKKQPVAFWCNPISGHNTLYWYLQNLGQGPELLIRYENEEAVDDSQLPKDRFSAERLKGVDSTLKIQPAELGDSAVYLCARNILHTGTNTEAFFGQGTRLTVV.

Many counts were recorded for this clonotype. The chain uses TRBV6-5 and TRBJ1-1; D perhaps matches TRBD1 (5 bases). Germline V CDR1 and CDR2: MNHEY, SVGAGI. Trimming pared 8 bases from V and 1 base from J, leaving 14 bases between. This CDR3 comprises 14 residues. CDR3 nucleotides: TGTGCCAGCGCTTCCGGGACTCAGAACACTGAAGCTTTCTTT. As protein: CASASGTQNTEAFF.

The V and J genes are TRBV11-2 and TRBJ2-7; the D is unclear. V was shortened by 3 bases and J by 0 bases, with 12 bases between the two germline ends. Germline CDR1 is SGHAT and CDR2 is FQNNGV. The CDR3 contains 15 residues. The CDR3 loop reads CASSFSEQSSYEQYF. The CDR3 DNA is TGTGCCAGCAGCTTCTCCGAACAAAGCTCCTACGAGCAGTACTTC.

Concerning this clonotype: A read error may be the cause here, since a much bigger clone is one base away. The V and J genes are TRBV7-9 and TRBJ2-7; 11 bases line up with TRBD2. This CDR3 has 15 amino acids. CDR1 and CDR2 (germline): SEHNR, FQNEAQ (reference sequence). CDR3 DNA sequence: TGTGCCAGCAGCTCGACCGGGACTAGCGGATACGAGCAGTGCTTC. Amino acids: CASSSTGTSGYEQCF.

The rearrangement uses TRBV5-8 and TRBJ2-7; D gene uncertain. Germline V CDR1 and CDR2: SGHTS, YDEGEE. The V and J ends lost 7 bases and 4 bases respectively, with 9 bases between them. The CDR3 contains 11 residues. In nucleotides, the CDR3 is TGTGCCAGCGGCATCGGTTACGAGCAGTACTTC. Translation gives CASGIGYEQYF. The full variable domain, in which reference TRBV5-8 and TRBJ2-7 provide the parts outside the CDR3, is EAGVTQSPTHLIKTRGQQATLRCSPISGHTSVYWYQQALGLGLQFLLWYDEGEERNRGNFPPRFSGRQFPNYSSELNVNALELEDSALYLCASGIGYEQYFGPGTRLTVT.